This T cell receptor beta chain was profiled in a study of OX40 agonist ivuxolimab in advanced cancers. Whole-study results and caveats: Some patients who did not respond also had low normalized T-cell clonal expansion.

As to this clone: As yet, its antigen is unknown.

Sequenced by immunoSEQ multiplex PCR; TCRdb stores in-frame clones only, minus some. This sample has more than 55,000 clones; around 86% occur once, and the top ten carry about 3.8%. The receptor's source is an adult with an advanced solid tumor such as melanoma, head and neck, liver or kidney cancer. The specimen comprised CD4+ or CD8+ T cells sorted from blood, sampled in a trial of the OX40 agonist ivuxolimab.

The DNA of the CDR3 is TGTGCCAGCAGCTTAGAGGGACAGGTGGCTCATACGCAGTATTTT. This translates into CASSLEGQVAHTQYF. The chain carries TRBV7-2 and TRBJ2-3, with TRBD1 matching 8 bases. The V and J ends lost 1 base and 7 bases, in that order; junction bases with no gene match: 7. Germline V lookup: CDR1 SGHTA, CDR2 FQGNSA. The CDR3 totals 15 residues.